The rows below give T cell receptor beta chains drawn from one sample of a study of OX40 agonist ivuxolimab in advanced cancers. Profiled with immunoSEQ multiplex PCR; TCRdb holds only in-frame clones, not every one. The sample holds 80,000 or so clones, more than 85% seen once. The source material was CD4+ or CD8+ T cells sorted from blood, sampled in a trial of the OX40 agonist ivuxolimab. The source of these receptors is an adult with an advanced solid tumor such as melanoma, head and neck, liver or kidney cancer. The CDR3 runs from the conserved cysteine through the conserved F or W. D genes are given only for firm matches. Clone size appears in some rows only: once, few, many, or a class for an expanded clone.

>TRBV5-6|TRBJ2-2|-|-
TGTGCCAGCAGCCTGGACTATTGGAACACCGGGGAGCTGTTTTTT
CASSLDYWNTGELFF
>TRBV6-6|TRBJ1-1|-|-
TGTGCCAGCAGTTACTCGATAGGGGTTAGGACTGAAGCTTTCTTT
CASSYSIGVRTEAFF
>TRBV28|TRBJ2-4|-|TRBD1
TGTGCCAGCAGCGGACAGGGTCTACTAGCCAAAAACATTCAGTACTTC
CASSGQGLLAKNIQYF
>TRBV6-5|TRBJ1-2|-|TRBD1
TGTGCCAGCAGCGACAGGGGGAACTATGGCTACACCTTC
CASSDRGNYGYTF
>TRBV6-6|TRBJ2-7|-|-
TGTGCCAGCAGTTACCGCGACGGAGCCTACGAGCAGTACTTC
CASSYRDGAYEQYF
>TRBV9|TRBJ2-5|-|-
TGTGCCAGCAGCGTTACTAGTCTCCCAGAGACCCAGTACTTC
CASSVTSLPETQYF
>TRBV6-1|TRBJ1-6|-|TRBD1
TGTGCCAGCAGGGGACAGGGGATCGATAATTCACCCCTCCACTTT
CASRGQGIDNSPLHF
>TRBV9|TRBJ2-5|-|TRBD2
TGTGCCAGCAGCTTCGGACTAGTGGAGACCCAGTACTTC
CASSFGLVETQYF
>TRBV30|TRBJ1-2|once|TRBD1
TGTGCCTGGAGTGGTTTTAACAGGGGGTCTTATGGCTACACCTTC
CAWSGFNRGSYGYTF
>TRBV7-9|TRBJ2-2|-|-
TGTGCCAGCAGCTTATTGGCAGGGTTGAACACCGGGGAGCTGTTTTTT
CASSLLAGLNTGELFF
>TRBV28|TRBJ1-2|-|TRBD1
TGTGCCAGCAGTTTCGGGACAGAGTATGGCTACACCTTC
CASSFGTEYGYTF
>TRBV28|TRBJ1-2|few|-
TGTGCCATAACCACCCTAAGTAGGGACTATGGCTACACCTTC
CAITTLSRDYGYTF
>TRBV9|TRBJ2-1|few|-
TGTGCCAGCAGCGTAGCGGATGGGAATGAGCAGTTCTTC
CASSVADGNEQFF
>TRBV5-1|TRBJ2-3|-|TRBD2
TGCGCCAGCACCCCCCGGGGGGGGACAGATACGCAGTATTTT
CASTPRGGTDTQYF
>TRBV28|TRBJ1-1|-|-
TGTGCCAGCCTACGGGACACTGAAGCTTTCTTT
CASLRDTEAFF
>TRBV13|TRBJ1-1|-|-
TGTGCCAGCAGCATCCGACAGCGCGATCGGGCTTTCTTT
CASSIRQRDRAFF
>TRBV6-1|TRBJ2-1|once|TRBD1
TGTGCCAGCAGTCCCCATGGGACAGGCGGTGAGCAGTTCTTC
CASSPHGTGGEQFF
>TRBV4-2|TRBJ1-4|-|-
TGTGCCAGCAGCCAACCGGGTCCAGAGTATGAAAAACTGTTTTTT
CASSQPGPEYEKLFF
>TRBV18|TRBJ1-6|-|TRBD1
TGTGCCAGCTCACCGTCAGGGGGCGACTCACCCCTCCACTTT
CASSPSGGDSPLHF
>TRBV30|TRBJ1-2|-|TRBD1
TGTGCCTGGGTGGACAGGTCTTACTATGGCTACACCTTC
CAWVDRSYYGYTF
>TRBV6-6|TRBJ2-5|-|-
TGTGCCAGCAGTCCGGGGGAGACCCAGTACTTC
CASSPGETQYF
>TRBV6-5|TRBJ1-4|-|-
TGTGCCAGCTCTCGGGGGGGGAGAGAAAAACTGTTTTTT
CASSRGGREKLFF
>TRBV7-9|TRBJ1-1|-|-
TGTGCCAGCAGCTTGTCCGGGAACACTGAAGCTTTCTTT
CASSLSGNTEAFF
>TRBV7-2|TRBJ1-5|once|-
TGTGCCAGCAGCCCCTGGGTGGGTCAGCCCCAGCATTTT
CASSPWVGQPQHF
>TRBV7-3|TRBJ2-6|-|-
TGTGCCAGCAGCCCACTTTGGCCAGGGGCCAACGTCCTGACTTTC
CASSPLWPGANVLTF
>TRBV6-5|TRBJ1-2|-|TRBD1
TGTGCCAGCAGTGACAGGGTGGCTGGCTACACCTTC
CASSDRVAGYTF
>TRBV30|TRBJ1-2|-|-
TGTGCCTGGGGAGATCTTTCCAACTATGGCTACACCTTC
CAWGDLSNYGYTF
>TRBV18|TRBJ2-7|-|TRBD1
TGTGCCAGCTCGCTGGACAGGTACGAGCAGTACTTC
CASSLDRYEQYF
>TRBV14|TRBJ2-1|-|-
TGTGCCAGCAATCGGTTGGGTTACAATGAGCAGTTCTTC
CASNRLGYNEQFF
>TRBV9|TRBJ1-5|-|TRBD1
TGTGCCAGCAGCGTTGGGACAGGGGGCAATCAGCCCCAGCATTTT
CASSVGTGGNQPQHF
>TRBV2|TRBJ2-1|-|-
TGTGCCAGCAGGACCCCGAGCTCCTACAATGAGCAGTTCTTC
CASRTPSSYNEQFF
>TRBV5-1|TRBJ2-1|once|-
TGCGCCAGCAGTTACGGGGACAATGAGCAGTTCTTC
CASSYGDNEQFF
>TRBV4-3|TRBJ1-4|once|-
TGCGCCAGCAGCCAAGGGCCACAGGGCGCAACTAATGAAAAACTGTTTTTT
CASSQGPQGATNEKLFF